This passage covers 9 T cell receptor beta chains from one sample sequenced in a study of cytomegalovirus exposure and HLA in healthy donors. The PCR had 60 Vbeta and 13 Jbeta primers. Profiling relied on immunoSEQ multiplex PCR, and the TCRdb table lists in-frame clones only, not all of them. The repertoire holds tens of thousands of clones, with over 60% as singletons. The sequenced sample consisted of PBMCs. The receptors originated from a man aged 35-49 years in good health and CMV-seropositive.

This CDR3 reads CASRQGGGYTF. The CDR3 nucleotides read TGTGCCAGCCGTCAGGGAGGTGGCTACACCTTC. The V and J genes are TRBV27 and TRBJ1-2, with a possible D match to TRBD1 (5 bases). The V gene lost 8 bases and the J gene lost 7 bases, with 11 bases spanning the gap. Looked up from germline, CDR1 is MNHEY and CDR2 is SMNVEV (reference sequence). The CDR3 is 11 amino acids.

The chain employs TRBV6-5 and TRBJ2-7; 10 nucleotides match TRBD2. The trim removed 0 bases at V and 5 bases at J, leaving 4 bases unmatched. The CDR3 runs to 15 residues. Germline V CDR1 and CDR2: MNHEY, SVGAGI. The CDR3 DNA reads as TGTGCCAGCAGTTACTCGCTAGCGGGAGTCGACGAGCAGTACTTC. Residues: CASSYSLAGVDEQYF.

The rearrangement joins TRBV4-1 to TRBJ2-5; 7 nucleotides align to TRBD1. This CDR3 contains 17 residues. In germline, CDR1 is MGHRA, CDR2 YSYEKL. V lost 0 bases and J lost 2; bases outside the gene matches: 9. The CDR3 region is CASSQDGAGGIQETQYF. CDR3 DNA sequence: TGCGCCAGCAGCCAAGACGGTGCAGGGGGAATACAAGAGACCCAGTACTTC.

This sequence joins TRBV7-3 and TRBJ2-2; 7 bases align to TRBD2. This CDR3 comprises 16 residues. The V gene's germline CDR1 is SGHTA and CDR2 FQGTGA. The J segment lost 0 bases and the V segment lost 2 bases, leaving 3 bases of the junction unmatched. The CDR3 sequence: CASSLGGLANTGELFF. CDR3 nucleotide sequence: TGTGCCAGCAGCTTAGGAGGACTAGCGAACACCGGGGAGCTGTTTTTT.

As concerns this clone: Other DNA sequences of this sample code for an identical CDR3. The rearrangement links TRBV15 to TRBJ2-7; 8 bases align to TRBD2. The CDR3 is 15 amino acids. Germline CDR1 is LNHNV and CDR2 is YYDKDF (reference sequence). V shed 0 bases, J shed 4 bases, and the junction held 5 bases outside the gene matches. The DNA of the CDR3 is TGTGCCACCAGCAGAGATTCGGGGACTAGTTACGAGCAGTACTTC. As protein: CATSRDSGTSYEQYF.

The chain couples TRBV7-8 to TRBJ2-7; D unresolved. Trimming left V 8 bases short and J 0 bases short, with 14 bases between. From germline, CDR1 is SGHVS and CDR2 FQNEAQ. This CDR3 is 14 amino acids long. The CDR3 protein is CASAPVATSYEQYF. CDR3 nucleotide sequence: TGTGCCAGCGCCCCAGTGGCCACCTCCTACGAGCAGTACTTC.

The chain combines TRBV28 with TRBJ1-4, with 7 bases matching TRBD1. Germline V gene sequence: CDR1 MDHEN, CDR2 SYDVKM. Trimming at V came to 6 bases and at J to 4 bases, leaving 8 bases not matched to a gene. CDR3 length equals 15 residues. DNA of the CDR3: TGTGCCAGCAGCTACCGGACAGGTTTTAATGAAAAACTGTTTTTT. This sequence encodes CASSYRTGFNEKLFF. Together with reference TRBV28 and TRBJ1-4, the CDR3 gives the full variable domain: DVKVTQSSRYLVKRTGEKVFLECVQDMDHENMFWYRQDPGLGLRLIYFSYDVKMKEKGDIPEGYSVSREKKERFSLILESASTNQTSMYLCASSYRTGFNEKLFFGSGTQLSVL.

This clone came up a few times. The chain uses TRBV7-2 and TRBJ2-3; 11 bases agree with TRBD2. Germline V CDR1 and CDR2: SGHTA, FQGNSA. The CDR3 runs to 13 residues. With V trimmed by 9 bases and J by 4 bases, 3 bases remained unmatched. Here the CDR3 DNA reads TGTGCCAGTCTTAGCGGGGGGGCAGATACGCAGTATTTT. It yields the protein CASLSGGADTQYF.

The chain employs TRBV19 and TRBJ1-1, with a tentative D call TRBD1 (5 bases). V lost 7 bases and J lost 10, with 19 bases in between. The CDR3 extends over 13 amino acids. Germline V gene lookup returns CDR1 LNHDA and CDR2 SQIVND (reference sequence). CDR3 region: CASMGPPESGAFF. CDR3 nucleotide sequence: TGTGCCAGTATGGGGCCTCCCGAGTCGGGAGCTTTCTTT.